The 32 T cell receptor beta chains presented below share a single source sample, sequenced in a study of T cells in localized non-small cell lung cancer. Clones were read by immunoSEQ multiplex PCR, and TCRdb kept only the in-frame ones, dropping some. The data show around 41,000 clones, around 86% seen once. Sample: peripheral blood, taken before any cancer treatment. These receptors were taken from a woman between 18 and 50 years old with stage III lung adenocarcinoma.

V is TRBV7-8 and J is TRBJ1-2, with a tentative D call TRBD1 (6 bases). The length of the CDR3 is 15 residues. V lost 6 bases, J lost 8 bases, and 22 bases lay in between. Germline lookup yields CDR1 SGHVS and CDR2 FQNEAQ. The CDR3 is CASRPTPYRVGGYTF. The CDR3 nucleotides are TGTGCCAGCAGACCAACTCCGTACAGGGTCGGGGGCTACACCTTC.

The V gene is TRBV27, the J gene TRBJ2-3; D ambiguous. Germline assignment: CDR1 MNHEY and CDR2 SMNVEV (reference sequence). This CDR3 comprises 14 residues. V dropped 4 bases and J dropped 3 bases, with 11 bases sitting between them. DNA of the CDR3: TGTGCCAGCAGTTCCCCCTTAGGAACAGATACGCAGTATTTT. Its protein is CASSSPLGTDTQYF.

J is TRBJ2-2 and V is TRBV6-1; 10 bases line up with TRBD1. Trimming removed 6 bases from V and 3 bases from J; junction bases left unmatched: 4. The CDR3 totals 15 residues. CDR1 MNHNS and CDR2 SASEGT come from the germline V gene. The CDR3, as DNA: TGTGCCAGCAGCAGGACAGGGGGGGACACCGGGGAGCTGTTTTTT. Amino acids: CASSRTGGDTGELFF.

This clone has only a few counts. V gene TRBV6-1 combines with J gene TRBJ2-2, with D possibly TRBD1 on 5 matching bases. Trimming took off 2 bases at V and 7 bases at J, with 8 bases between the two ends. Germline lookup yields CDR1 MNHNS and CDR2 SASEGT. There are 13 residues in the CDR3. CDR3 region: CASSELGDGELFF. The CDR3 nucleotides are TGTGCCAGCAGTGAACTAGGGGACGGGGAGCTGTTTTTT.

The chain uses TRBV5-4 and TRBJ1-4; D remains ambiguous. Germline V gene lookup returns CDR1 SGHNT and CDR2 YYREEE (reference sequence). V dropped 1 base and J dropped 4 bases, with 8 bases sitting between them. The CDR3 has 14 residues. The CDR3 sequence: CASSLMGINEKLFF. CDR3 bases: TGTGCCAGCAGCTTGATGGGCATTAATGAAAAACTGTTTTTT.

The chain uses TRBV6-1 and TRBJ2-3, with 7 bases fitting TRBD1. V gave up 0 bases and J gave up 1 base; unmatched junction bases: 4. The CDR3 is made up of 16 amino acids. Per the germline V gene, CDR1 is MNHNS and CDR2 is SASEGT. This CDR3 is CASSEAYRGGTDTQYF. The CDR3 DNA reads TGTGCCAGCAGTGAAGCTTACAGGGGCGGCACAGATACGCAGTATTTT.

V usage is TRBV5-4 and J usage is TRBJ2-7; a possible D gene is TRBD2 (8 bases). Per the germline V gene, CDR1 is SGHNT and CDR2 is YYREEE (reference sequence). Trimming took 4 bases from V and 3 from J, leaving 20 bases between them. This CDR3 comprises 16 residues. The CDR3 is CASSVMGAGDSYEQYF. In DNA form, the CDR3 reads TGTGCCAGCAGCGTGATGGGAGCGGGGGACAGCTACGAGCAGTACTTC. The full variable domain, rest sourced from reference TRBV5-4 and TRBJ2-7, is ETGVTQSPTHLIKTRGQQVTLRCSSQSGHNTVSWYQQALGQGPQFIFQYYREEENGRGNFPPRFSGLQFPNYSSELNVNALELDDSALYLCASSVMGAGDSYEQYFGPGTRLTVT.

CDR3 loop: CASSSDRDTNEKLFF. The CDR3 DNA reads as TGTGCCAGCAGCTCCGACAGGGACACTAATGAAAAACTGTTTTTT. The rearrangement joins TRBV7-9 to TRBJ1-4; 7 bases are shared with TRBD1. The germline CDR1 and CDR2 sequences are SEHNR and FQNEAQ (reference sequence). V lost 4 bases to trimming and J lost 2 bases; unmatched junction nucleotides: 4. This CDR3 contains 15 residues. The full variable domain, with the rest looked up from reference TRBV7-9 and TRBJ1-4, is DTGVSQNPRHKITKRGQNVTFRCDPISEHNRLYWYRQTLGQGPEFLTYFQNEAQLEKSRLLSDRFSAERPKGSFSTLEIQRTEQGDSAMYLCASSSDRDTNEKLFFGSGTQLSVL.

This chain links TRBV29-1 with TRBJ2-3; D uncertain. CDR3 size: 15 residues. The V end lost 7 bases, the J end lost 2 bases, and 19 bases lay between the germline ends. CDR1 and CDR2 from the germline V gene are SQVTM and ANQGSEA. The CDR3 spells CSAQTTVPPTDTQYF. In nucleotides, the CDR3 is TGCAGCGCCCAAACCACGGTCCCCCCCACAGATACGCAGTATTTT.

The chain employs TRBV6-1 and TRBJ1-1; no definite D call. Between the trimmed V and J ends, which lost 2 bases and 1 base, there was a span of 8 bases. Germline V gene data show CDR1 as MNHNS and CDR2 as SASEGT. The CDR3 consists of 14 residues. CDR3 in amino acids: CASSEYGPNTEAFF. In nucleotides, the CDR3 is TGTGCCAGCAGTGAATATGGTCCGAACACTGAAGCTTTCTTT.

This clone was seen a few times. V gene TRBV19 combines with J gene TRBJ1-5; D gene uncertain. This CDR3 is 13 amino acids long. V lost 4 bases and J lost 0, with 4 bases in between. In germline, CDR1 is LNHDA, CDR2 SQIVND (reference sequence). The CDR3 DNA is TGTGCCAGTAGTAAGTATAGCAATCAGCCCCAGCATTTT. As protein: CASSKYSNQPQHF. Supplemented by reference TRBV19 and TRBJ1-5, the full variable domain reads DGGITQSPKYLFRKEGQNVTLSCEQNLNHDAMYWYRQDPGQGLRLIYYSQIVNDFQKGDIAEGYSVSREKKESFPLTVTSAQKNPTAFYLCASSKYSNQPQHFGDGTRLSIL.

The chain is built from TRBV9 and TRBJ2-4; D remains unclear. This CDR3 contains 13 residues. The germline V and J ends were trimmed by 4 bases and 7 bases, with 12 bases remaining between them. Germline V gene lookup returns CDR1 SGDLS and CDR2 YYNGEE. The CDR3 sequence: CASSPDTQNIQYF. The CDR3 bases are TGTGCCAGCAGCCCCGATACCCAGAACATTCAGTACTTC. Combining the CDR3 with reference TRBV9 and TRBJ2-4 gives the whole variable domain DSGVTQTPKHLITATGQRVTLRCSPRSGDLSVYWYQQSLDQGLQFLIQYYNGEERAKGNILERFSAQQFPDLHSELNLSSLELGDSALYFCASSPDTQNIQYFGAGTRLSVL.

The rearrangement links TRBV27 to TRBJ2-1; D remains unclear. CDR3 length: 14 residues. V was pared by 7 bases and J by 0 bases, with 10 bases between. CDR1 is MNHEY, CDR2 SMNVEV, per germline (reference sequence). The CDR3 protein is CASTIDHSYNEQFF. For the CDR3, the DNA is TGTGCCAGCACTATCGATCACTCCTACAATGAGCAGTTCTTC.

V is TRBV11-2 and J is TRBJ2-3; no clear D. This CDR3 spans 14 amino acids. V lost 0 bases to trimming and J lost 6 bases, with 10 bases between them. Germline V gene sequence: CDR1 SGHAT, CDR2 FQNNGV. The CDR3 region is CASSLEFRSDTQYF. The DNA of the CDR3 is TGTGCCAGCAGCTTAGAATTCCGAAGTGATACGCAGTATTTT. Looking up the rest from reference TRBV11-2 and TRBJ2-3 gives the full variable domain: EAGVAQSPRYKIIEKRQSVAFWCNPISGHATLYWYQQILGQGPKLLIQFQNNGVVDDSQLPKDRFSAERLKGVDSTLKIQPAKLEDSAVYLCASSLEFRSDTQYFGPGTRLTVL.

This chain connects TRBV6-5 to TRBJ1-3; D not certain. Germline values: CDR1 MNHEY, CDR2 SVGAGI. There are 11 residues in the CDR3. The V end was cut by 11 bases, the J end by 3 bases, with 8 bases between. The CDR3 is CALGVGNTIYF. CDR3 coding DNA: TGTGCCCTCGGGGTTGGAAACACCATATATTTT.

The rearrangement uses TRBV21-1 and TRBJ2-2; TRBD1 is taken as the D call from the table, unchecked against the DNA. TRBV21-1 is a known pseudogene. This CDR3 is built from 13 residues. CDR3 sequence (DNA): TGTGCCAGTTTCAGGGAAGGCCCCGGGGAGCTGTTTTTT. Residues: CASFREGPGELFF.

The chain has TRBV6-5 and TRBJ2-2; TRBD1 matches 7 bases. The germline CDR1 and CDR2 sequences are MNHEY and SVGAGI. The CDR3 spans 14 residues. Trimming cost V 10 bases and J 5 bases; bases outside gene matches: 10. The CDR3, as DNA: TGTGCCACCAAGGGACAGCCCAATACCGGGGAGCTGTTTTTT. Its protein is CATKGQPNTGELFF.

This clone was observed a handful of times. This sequence joins TRBV13 and TRBJ2-3, with 10 bases fitting TRBD2. Germline loops: CDR1 PRHDT, CDR2 FYEKMQ (reference sequence). J gave up 2 bases and V 4 bases, and 6 bases lay outside the gene matches. CDR3 length: 16 residues. The CDR3 protein is CASSSLAGGVTDTQYF. In DNA, the CDR3 is TGTGCCAGCAGCTCCTTAGCGGGGGGCGTCACAGATACGCAGTATTTT.

This clone occurred a few times. The V call is TRBV7-9, the J call TRBJ1-1; a weak D match, TRBD1 (5 bases). Trimming removed 1 base from V and 7 bases from J, with 10 bases in between. From germline, CDR1 is SEHNR and CDR2 FQNEAQ (reference sequence). This CDR3 has 13 amino acids. DNA of the CDR3: TGTGCCAGCAGCTTAGTAGCGGGGCATGAAGCTTTCTTT. Protein sequence: CASSLVAGHEAFF.

The rearrangement uses TRBV6-5 and TRBJ1-1; D is perhaps TRBD1 (5 bases). Germline values: CDR1 MNHEY, CDR2 SVGAGI. The CDR3 totals 13 residues. Deletions cut 6 bases from V and 2 bases from J, with 10 bases between. Written as DNA, the CDR3 is TGTGCCAGCAGCTTGACAGCCAACACTGAAGCTTTCTTT. This translates into CASSLTANTEAFF.

This clone was detected only once. The chain employs TRBV5-4 and TRBJ2-7; D possibly corresponds to TRBD2 (6 bases). Trimming shortened V by 4 bases and J by 4 bases, and 15 bases separated the two germline ends. Germline CDR1 reads SGHNT; CDR2 reads YYREEE (reference sequence). This CDR3 is 14 amino acids long. CDR3 nucleotide sequence: TGTGCCAGCAGCGCTACGGGGGATTTATACGAGCAGTACTTC. It yields the protein CASSATGDLYEQYF.

The chain employs TRBV7-8 and TRBJ1-6; perhaps TRBD1 as D (5 bases). CDR3 size: 14 residues. Germline V lookup: CDR1 SGHVS, CDR2 FQNEAQ. V lost 4 bases to trimming and J lost 8 bases, with 12 bases between them. The CDR3 nucleotides read TGTGCCAGCAGCTCGGCCGGGACGCATTCACCCCTCCACTTT. Its protein is CASSSAGTHSPLHF.

The CDR3 region has the DNA TGCGCCAGCAGAGAAAGTCGGTGGGACAGGCGAGCTCAGCCCCAGCATTTT. Residues: CASRESRWDRRAQPQHF. This chain connects TRBV4-1 to TRBJ1-5; TRBD1 aligns across 8 bases. The V gene end was trimmed by 6 bases and the J gene end by 6 bases; junction bases not matched to a gene: 16. Per the germline V gene, CDR1 is MGHRA and CDR2 is YSYEKL. There are 17 residues in the CDR3.

This chain links TRBV30 with TRBJ2-7; 12 bases line up with TRBD2. The CDR3 runs to 13 residues. V lost 1 base to trimming and J lost 7 bases; unmatched junction nucleotides: 2. Germline CDR1 is GTSNPN and CDR2 is SVGIG (reference sequence). The CDR3 region has the DNA TGTGCCTGGAGTGGACTAGCGGGGGTTGAGCAGTACTTC. Its translation: CAWSGLAGVEQYF.

The chain employs TRBV19 and TRBJ2-7; D is perhaps TRBD2 (5 bases). The ends were cut back, 3 bases at V and 0 bases at J, with 12 bases in the middle. This CDR3 contains 15 residues. The germline V gene has CDR1 LNHDA and CDR2 SQIVND (reference sequence). The DNA of the CDR3 is TGTGCCAGTAGTATTCGCCCGGGAAGCTCCTACGAGCAGTACTTC. Translation gives CASSIRPGSSYEQYF.

This clone is a singleton in its sample. This sequence joins TRBV12-5 and TRBJ2-3; a possible D gene is TRBD1 (6 bases). The V end was cut by 4 bases, the J end by 3 bases, with 26 bases between. The CDR3 sequence is 19 residues long. CDR1 LGHNT and CDR2 FRNRAP come from the germline V gene. Here the CDR3 DNA reads TGTGCTAGTGGTTCGGATGAGCAGGGGATAATTCGTTATACAGATACGCAGTATTTT. Translated: CASGSDEQGIIRYTDTQYF.

The chain combines TRBV4-1 with TRBJ2-1, with 7 bases that match TRBD1. Germline V gene data show CDR1 as MGHRA and CDR2 as YSYEKL. Unmatched junction bases numbered 6, after V lost 0 bases and J lost 10 bases. The CDR3 length is 14 residues. The CDR3 DNA sequence: TGCGCCAGCAGCCAAGAACGAGAACAGGGGGAGCAGTTCTTC. This gives the protein CASSQEREQGEQFF.

In this sample, this clone turned up once. The chain carries TRBV7-6 and TRBJ2-7, with 8 bases that match TRBD2. After removal of 0 bases from V and 6 bases from J, the junction contained 1 base not matched to a gene. The CDR3 sequence is 13 residues long. Germline V gene data show CDR1 as SGHVS and CDR2 as FNYEAQ. CDR3 sequence (DNA): TGTGCCAGCAGCTTAGCGGCGGGAGGCGAGCAGTACTTC. Its translation: CASSLAAGGEQYF.

The chain combines TRBV7-9 with TRBJ2-7; 8 nucleotides agree with TRBD1. V was clipped by 5 bases and J by 7 bases; unmatched bases: 4. The CDR3 is made up of 12 amino acids. The V gene's germline CDR1 is SEHNR and CDR2 FQNEAQ (reference sequence). The DNA for the CDR3 is TGTGCCAGCAGCCTCCGGGACAGGGAGCAGTACTTC. Protein product: CASSLRDREQYF.

This clone was recorded once. The chain recombines TRBV18 with TRBJ1-1; D call uncertain. There are 15 residues in the CDR3. V lost 2 bases and J lost 4, with 14 bases in between. Germline CDR1 and CDR2: KGHSH and LQKENI. CDR3 sequence: CASSPGRRVGTEAFF. The CDR3 DNA reads as TGTGCCAGCTCACCAGGTAGGAGAGTGGGCACTGAAGCTTTCTTT.

The chain has TRBV9 and TRBJ1-4; D perhaps matches TRBD1 (5 bases). V lost 3 bases to trimming and J lost 7 bases, with 16 bases between them. The CDR3 consists of 15 residues. CDR1 is SGDLS and CDR2 is YYNGEE in the germline V gene. Written as DNA, the CDR3 is TGTGCCAGCAGCGCGACCGGGACCTTAGGTGAAAAACTGTTTTTT. Its translation is CASSATGTLGEKLFF.

The CDR3 coding sequence is TGCGCCAGCAGCTTCGCGGAAACAGGGAACACTGAAGCTTTCTTT. This encodes CASSFAETGNTEAFF. This chain connects TRBV5-1 to TRBJ1-1, with D perhaps TRBD1 (5 bases). CDR1 is SGHRS and CDR2 is YFSETQ in the germline V gene. The V end lost 2 bases, the J end lost 1 base, and 12 bases lay between the germline ends. The CDR3 consists of 15 residues.